The clone carrying this TCR beta chain was counted only a few times. The antigen is not known. These data are taken from a study of regulatory T cells in long-lasting Graves disease. Germline-derived CDR1 and CDR2 are LGHNT and FRNRAP. V was clipped by 2 bases and J by 3 bases; unmatched bases: 4. CDR3 length: 16 amino acids. Study-wide results and limits: In persistent patients, shared public clonotypes (under 3,000) outnumbered those in new patients (about 970).

In building TCR beta libraries, iRepertoire HTBI primers were used together with Arm-PCR of CDR3 regions. TCRdb passed the multiplex PCR reads through MiXCR, listing each CDR3 protein once. The sample carries around 500,000 distinct CDR3 sequences, around 12% recorded once. Time point denoted: newly diagnosed GD, antithyroid drugs for less than 3 months. Researchers made the TCR library from RNA that was extracted from PBMCs. The patients were drawn from one endocrinology department in Xi'an, China. The same data also contributed to another study, on T cells in Graves' hyperthyroidism and ophthalmopathy. That paper states: In the first-round RT-PCR of the TCR CDR3, the HTBI primer set was used.

The chain employs TRBV12-5 and TRBJ2-2; 9 bases agree with TRBD2. This material consisted of peripheral blood mononuclear cells (PBMCs), taken at new diagnosis, from a patient treated with antithyroid drugs. The source is a woman in her twenties or thirties with Graves disease. Here the CDR3 DNA reads TGTGCTAGTGGTTTGTGGGTAGCGGGAGACACCGGGGAGCTGTTTTTT. It yields the protein CASGLWVAGDTGELFF.